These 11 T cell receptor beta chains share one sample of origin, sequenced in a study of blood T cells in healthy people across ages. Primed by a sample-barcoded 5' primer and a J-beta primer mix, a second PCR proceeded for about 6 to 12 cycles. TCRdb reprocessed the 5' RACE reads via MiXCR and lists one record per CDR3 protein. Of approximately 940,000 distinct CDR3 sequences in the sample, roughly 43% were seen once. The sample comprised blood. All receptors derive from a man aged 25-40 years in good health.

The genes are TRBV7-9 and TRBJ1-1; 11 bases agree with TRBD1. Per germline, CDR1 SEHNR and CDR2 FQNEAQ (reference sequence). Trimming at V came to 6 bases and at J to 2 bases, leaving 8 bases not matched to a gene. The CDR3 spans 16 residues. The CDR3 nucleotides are TGTGCCAGCAGTTTCCGGACAGGGGGCCTCAACACTGAAGCTTTCTTT. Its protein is CASSFRTGGLNTEAFF. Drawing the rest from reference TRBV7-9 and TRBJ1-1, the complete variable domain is DTGVSQNPRHKITKRGQNVTFRCDPISEHNRLYWYRQTLGQGPEFLTYFQNEAQLEKSRLLSDRFSAERPKGSFSTLEIQRTEQGDSAMYLCASSFRTGGLNTEAFFGQGTRLTVV.

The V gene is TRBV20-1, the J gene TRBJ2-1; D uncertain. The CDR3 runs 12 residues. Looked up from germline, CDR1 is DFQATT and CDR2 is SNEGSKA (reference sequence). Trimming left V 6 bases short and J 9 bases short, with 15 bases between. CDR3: CSARSPHGEQFF. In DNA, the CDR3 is TGCAGTGCGCGCAGTCCCCACGGTGAGCAGTTCTTC.

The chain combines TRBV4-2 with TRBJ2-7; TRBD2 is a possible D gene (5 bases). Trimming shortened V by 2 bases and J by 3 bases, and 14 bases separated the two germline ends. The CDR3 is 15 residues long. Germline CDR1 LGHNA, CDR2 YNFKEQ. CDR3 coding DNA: TGTGCCAGCAGCCAAAATCATGACGGACTCTACGAGCAGTACTTC. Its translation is CASSQNHDGLYEQYF.

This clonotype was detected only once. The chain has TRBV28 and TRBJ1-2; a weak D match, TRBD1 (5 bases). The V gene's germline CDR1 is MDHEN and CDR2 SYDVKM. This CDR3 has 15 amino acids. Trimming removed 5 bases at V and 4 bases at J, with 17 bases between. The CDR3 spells CASSPPLRGTYGYTF. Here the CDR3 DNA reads TGTGCCAGCAGTCCCCCGTTGAGGGGAACCTATGGCTACACCTTC.

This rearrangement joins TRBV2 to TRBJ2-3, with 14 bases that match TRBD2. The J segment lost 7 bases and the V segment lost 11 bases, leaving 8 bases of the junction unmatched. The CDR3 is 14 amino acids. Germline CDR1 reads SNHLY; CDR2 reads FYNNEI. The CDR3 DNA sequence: TGTGCCGGACTAGCGGGGGGAAGACCGTATACGCAGTATTTT. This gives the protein CAGLAGGRPYTQYF.

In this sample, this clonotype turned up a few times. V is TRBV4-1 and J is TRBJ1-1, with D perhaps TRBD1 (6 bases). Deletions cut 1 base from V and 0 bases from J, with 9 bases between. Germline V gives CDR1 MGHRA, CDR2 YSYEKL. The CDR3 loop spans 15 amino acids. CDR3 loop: CASSQAGTMNTEAFF. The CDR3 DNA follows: TGCGCCAGCAGCCAAGCTGGGACAATGAACACTGAAGCTTTCTTT.

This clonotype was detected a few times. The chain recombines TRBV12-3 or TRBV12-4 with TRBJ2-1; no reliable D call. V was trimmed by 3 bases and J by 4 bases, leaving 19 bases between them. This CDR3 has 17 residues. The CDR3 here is CASSLSGRSGIYNEQFF. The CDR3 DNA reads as TGTGCCAGCAGTTTGAGTGGTCGGTCAGGAATATACAATGAGCAGTTCTTC.

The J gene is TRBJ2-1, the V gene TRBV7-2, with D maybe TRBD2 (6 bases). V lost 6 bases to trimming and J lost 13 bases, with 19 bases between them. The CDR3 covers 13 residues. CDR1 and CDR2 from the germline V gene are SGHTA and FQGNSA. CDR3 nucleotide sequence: TGTGCCAGCAGGATCGCGGGGCCAGAGACCCAGTTCTTC. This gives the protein CASRIAGPETQFF.

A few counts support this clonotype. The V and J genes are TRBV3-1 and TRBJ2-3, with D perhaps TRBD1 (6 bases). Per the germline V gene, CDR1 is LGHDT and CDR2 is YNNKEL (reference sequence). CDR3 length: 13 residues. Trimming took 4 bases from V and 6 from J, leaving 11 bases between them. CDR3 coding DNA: TGTGCCAGCAGCCCGACTCAGGGGGATACGCAGTATTTT. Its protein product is CASSPTQGDTQYF.

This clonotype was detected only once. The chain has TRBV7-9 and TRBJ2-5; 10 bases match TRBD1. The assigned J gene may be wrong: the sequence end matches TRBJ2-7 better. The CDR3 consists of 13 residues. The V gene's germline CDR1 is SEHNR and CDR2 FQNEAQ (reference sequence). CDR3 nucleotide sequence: TGTGCCAGCAGGGTGGACAGGGGGAACGAGCAGTACTTC. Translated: CASRVDRGNEQYF.

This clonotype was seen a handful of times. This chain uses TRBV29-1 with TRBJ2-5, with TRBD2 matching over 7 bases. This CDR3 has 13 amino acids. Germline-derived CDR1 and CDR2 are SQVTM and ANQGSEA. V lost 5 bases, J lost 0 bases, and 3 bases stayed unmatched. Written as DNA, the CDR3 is TGCAGCGTTCTGCGGGGGTACCAAGAGACCCAGTACTTC. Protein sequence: CSVLRGYQETQYF.